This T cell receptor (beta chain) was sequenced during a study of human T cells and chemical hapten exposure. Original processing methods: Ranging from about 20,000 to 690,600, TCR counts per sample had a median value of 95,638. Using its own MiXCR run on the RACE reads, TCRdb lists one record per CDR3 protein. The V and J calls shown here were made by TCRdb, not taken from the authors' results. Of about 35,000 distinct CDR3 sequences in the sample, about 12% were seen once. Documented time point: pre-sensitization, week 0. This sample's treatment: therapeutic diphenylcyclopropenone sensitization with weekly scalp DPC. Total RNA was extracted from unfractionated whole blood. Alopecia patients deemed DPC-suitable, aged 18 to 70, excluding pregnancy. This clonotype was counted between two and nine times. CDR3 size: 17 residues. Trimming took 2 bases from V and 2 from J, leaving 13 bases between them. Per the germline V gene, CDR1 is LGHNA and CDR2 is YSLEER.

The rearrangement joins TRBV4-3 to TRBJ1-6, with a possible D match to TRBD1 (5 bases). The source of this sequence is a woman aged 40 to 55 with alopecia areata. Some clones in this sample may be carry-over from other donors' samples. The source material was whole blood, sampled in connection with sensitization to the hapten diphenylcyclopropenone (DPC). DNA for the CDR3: TGCGCCAGCAGCCAACGACAGTCCGAGACCTATAATTCACCCCTCCACTTT. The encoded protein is CASSQRQSETYNSPLHF.